This T cell receptor beta chain was profiled in a study of T cell responses to AZD1222 COVID-19 vaccine. The CDR3 is made up of 15 amino acids. V lost 12 bases, J lost 6 bases, and 22 bases lay in between. CDR1 is KGHDR and CDR2 is SFDVKD in the germline V gene. Study outcomes and limitations: The span of vaccine-associated CD4 TCRs extended across spike, with dominance at 160-218 and 743-854. When two AZD1222 doses had been given, Spike-specific TCR breadth and depth rose. Sampling captured repertoires only after the peak T cell response.

Turning to this clone: Its antigen is not identified.

TCRdb keeps only in-frame clones here, not all; method: immunoSEQ multiplex PCR. Of about 180,000 clones in the sample, approximately 91% were seen once. The TCR comes from an adult in good health. Sequencing used peripheral blood, obtained on day 0 of AZD1222 vaccination. The rearrangement uses TRBV24-1 and TRBJ1-4; no clear D gene. The CDR3 here is CAQVFRQLGDEKLFF. DNA of the CDR3: TGTGCCCAGGTATTCAGGCAGCTAGGCGATGAAAAACTGTTTTTT.